A selection of T cell receptor beta chains follows, all from one sample in a study of identical twins. In TCRdb, the 5' RACE reads were re-called with MiXCR into one record per CDR3 protein. The sample holds about 530,000 distinct CDR3 sequences; 20% to 25% are singletons and the top ten take about 0.5%. The sample was also reused in another study, on yellow fever vaccine responses in identical twins.

Sequencing was carried out using CD4+ T cells sorted from blood. The receptor set was obtained from a woman aged 18 to 35 in good health. The CDR3 runs from the conserved cysteine through the conserved F or W. A D gene is named only where the DNA matches it firmly. Only part of the rows carry a size: once, few, many, or a class if the clone is expanded.

-	TRBV10-3	-	16	TRBJ2-2	TGTGCCATCAGTGAGCCTGGACGCCAGAACACCGGGGAGCTGTTTTTT	CAISEPGRQNTGELFF
TRBD1	TRBV20-1	-	15	TRBJ2-4	TGCAGTGCTAGAGCTTCCGGGACAGACAAAAACATTCAGTACTTC	CSARASGTDKNIQYF
-	TRBV3-1	-	15	TRBJ2-3	TGTGCCAGCAGCCGATACGGGGAAAGCACAGATACGCAGTATTTT	CASSRYGESTDTQYF
-	TRBV12-3/TRBV12-4	-	14	TRBJ2-4	TGTGCCAGCAGTTTAGGGACCCCCAAAAACATTCAGTACTTC	CASSLGTPKNIQYF
-	TRBV11-2	few	17	TRBJ2-1	TGTGCCAGCAGCTTAGGAGCTTCTGGGACCTCCTACAATGAGCAGTTCTTC	CASSLGASGTSYNEQFF
TRBD1	TRBV4-1	few	15	TRBJ2-5	TGCGCCAGCAGCCAAGGAGACAGGGACGGGGAGACCCAGTACTTC	CASSQGDRDGETQYF
TRBD2	TRBV29-1	-	14	TRBJ2-1	TGCAGCGTCTTAGCGGGAGTGATCCCTAATGAGCAGTTCTTC	CSVLAGVIPNEQFF
-	TRBV5-5	-	15	TRBJ2-3	TGTGCCAGCAGCTTGGTTACGGCGGGCACAGATACGCAGTATTTT	CASSLVTAGTDTQYF
TRBD2	TRBV20-1	-	15	TRBJ2-5	TGCAGTGCTAGTTATAGCGGGGGGGCCGGTGAGACCCAGTACTTC	CSASYSGGAGETQYF
-	TRBV7-2	-	12	TRBJ2-1	TGTGCCAGCCGGGGCAGCAACAATGAGCAGTTCTTC	CASRGSNNEQFF
TRBD1	TRBV12-3/TRBV12-4	few	16	TRBJ2-7	TGTGCCAGCAGTAGGCCCGCGACAGGGGTTCCCTACGAGCAGTACTTC	CASSRPATGVPYEQYF
-	TRBV7-9	-	14	TRBJ2-3	TGTGCCAGCAGCTTAAACAGGGACACAGATACGCAGTATTTT	CASSLNRDTDTQYF
-	TRBV27	-	16	TRBJ1-2	TGTGCCAGCAGTCCGTGGACAGCAGTACCTAACTATGGCTACACCTTC	CASSPWTAVPNYGYTF
TRBD2	TRBV12-3/TRBV12-4	-	17	TRBJ2-1	TGTGCCAGCAGTTTAGTAGATACTAGCGGGTGGAGCTATGAGCAGTTCTTC	CASSLVDTSGWSYEQFF
-	TRBV18	many	15	TRBJ2-1	TGTGCCAGCTCACCAACTAGTGGGGCCTACAATGAGCAGTTCTTC	CASSPTSGAYNEQFF
TRBD1	TRBV12-3/TRBV12-4	few	14	TRBJ2-2	TGTGCCAGCAGGACGGGACAGTACACCGGGGAGCTGTTTTTT	CASRTGQYTGELFF
-	TRBV3-1	few	12	TRBJ2-7	TGTGCCAGCAGTCGGGAATCCTACGAGCAGTACTTC	CASSRESYEQYF
-	TRBV6-5	few	14	TRBJ2-1	TGTGCCAGCAGTTACGATTTCAGCTACAATGAGCAGTTCTTC	CASSYDFSYNEQFF
-	TRBV10-3	-	9	TRBJ1-5	TGTGCCATCCCGGTGCCCCAGCATTTT	CAIPVPQHF
TRBD1	TRBV5-1	-	14	TRBJ1-5	TGCGCCAGCAGCTTGGCGGGACAGGGGCAGCCCCAGCATTTT	CASSLAGQGQPQHF
-	TRBV7-9	-	15	TRBJ2-1	TGTGCCAGCAGCTTAGGCCGGACCGAGCGGGCTGAGCAGTTCTTC	CASSLGRTERAEQFF
-	TRBV5-1	-	16	TRBJ2-4	TGCGCCAGCAGCTTGACGGCAGGTTTAGCCAAAAACATTCAGTACTTC	CASSLTAGLAKNIQYF
-	TRBV7-9	-	13	TRBJ2-1	TGTGCCAGCAGCTTAGCGACTAGGGGTGAGCAGTTCTTC	CASSLATRGEQFF
-	TRBV29-1	few	14	TRBJ2-2	TGCAGCGGAAAAACCGCGGGGAACACCGGGGAGCTGTTTTTT	CSGKTAGNTGELFF
-	TRBV20-1	few	19	TRBJ1-5	TGCAGTGCTAGAGATCGAAGGGGCATGGATTGGTATAGCAATCAGCCCCAGCATTTT	CSARDRRGMDWYSNQPQHF
TRBD2	TRBV20-1	-	15	TRBJ2-5	TGCAGTGCTAGAGAGGTCCTAGCGGGTTGGGAGACCCAGTACTTC	CSAREVLAGWETQYF
-	TRBV29-1	-	14	TRBJ1-1	TGCAGCGTTGATCTAAAACAGGGTTTCACTGAAGCTTTCTTT	CSVDLKQGFTEAFF
TRBD1	TRBV10-2	few	17	TRBJ2-6	TGCGCCAGCAGTGCCGGGACAGGGGCCTCTGGGGCCAACGTCCTGACTTTC	CASSAGTGASGANVLTF